A single T cell receptor beta chain is shown here with its context. This specimen comes from a study of blood T cell repertoires in COVID-19. The overall study: The United States, Italy and Spain supplied acute and convalescent COVID-19 samples. Sources were T cells, B-cell-depleted T cells, or PBMCs; the material itself was cDNA or gDNA.

CDR1 is MNHEY and CDR2 is SVGAGI in the germline V gene. CDR3 size: 15 residues. The V gene lost 6 bases and the J gene lost 4 bases, with 16 bases spanning the gap. Seattle patient enrollment occurred during active infection, with longitudinal follow-up thereafter. Original methodology: Reference gene primer amplification gave nucleated cell count estimates. Measured with immunoSEQ multiplex PCR; TCRdb has only the in-frame clones, and not every one. That table furnishes V, J and clone size, whereas the DNA furnished D and trimming. The sample has 200,000 to 300,000 clones, 80% to 95% seen once. The specimen sequenced was peripheral blood. The rearrangement uses TRBV6-5 and TRBJ2-1, with a possible D match to TRBD1 (5 bases). This receptor was identified in a young man with COVID-19, enrolled during active disease. In nucleotides, the CDR3 is TGTGCCAGCAGGGCCCCAGGACACCTTTACAATGAGCAGTTCTTC. Amino acid sequence: CASRAPGHLYNEQFF.